Below are 27 T cell receptor beta chains sequenced from a single sample in a study of shared clonotypes between healthy human individuals. Generated by immunoSEQ multiplex PCR, the TCRdb table keeps only in-frame clones and is missing some. The sample consists of 2 million to 2.5 million clones, 90% to 95% of them appearing once. CD8 cells classed as naive were CD45RO-negative and positively selected for CCR7, excluding terminally differentiated effector memory CD45RA+ cells. The sample was naive CD8+ T cells from PBMCs. The receptors come from a man aged 18 to 35 in good health. Some clones in this sample may be carry-over from other donors' samples.

This clone was observed once. The rearrangement uses TRBV2 and TRBJ1-4, with D perhaps TRBD1 (5 bases). With 1 base removed from V and 6 bases from J, the gap between germline ends came to 12 bases. There are 15 residues in the CDR3. Germline CDR1 and CDR2: SNHLY and FYNNEI. CDR3 sequence: CASSEGGTVYEKLFF. DNA for the CDR3: TGTGCCAGCAGTGAAGGGGGCACGGTGTATGAAAAACTGTTTTTT.

The chain is built from TRBV7-8 and TRBJ1-3; D gene ambiguous. This CDR3 has 15 amino acids. The V end was cut by 4 bases, the J end by 2 bases, with 12 bases between. The germline V gene has CDR1 SGHVS and CDR2 FQNEAQ. The CDR3 spells CASSSRKVPGNTIYF. DNA of the CDR3: TGTGCCAGCAGCTCCCGCAAGGTTCCTGGAAACACCATATATTTT.

The CDR3 sequence: CASSSRIVIDTQYF. The CDR3 coding sequence is TGTGCCAGTAGTTCCCGGATCGTCATAGATACGCAGTATTTT. The rearrangement uses TRBV19 and TRBJ2-3; D not resolved. The CDR3 has 14 residues. V was pared by 5 bases and J by 5 bases, with 14 bases between. Per germline, CDR1 LNHDA and CDR2 SQIVND (reference sequence).

This clone was seen more than once but under ten times. The chain recombines TRBV7-2 with TRBJ1-1; D is ambiguous. The CDR3 runs to 13 residues. With 3 bases removed from V and 2 bases from J, the gap between germline ends came to 7 bases. The germline gives CDR1 SGHTA, CDR2 FQGNSA. This CDR3 is CASSFTLNTEAFF. The CDR3 DNA follows: TGTGCCAGCAGCTTTACCTTAAACACTGAAGCTTTCTTT. The entire variable domain, with the rest obtained from reference TRBV7-2 and TRBJ1-1, is as follows: GAGVSQSPSNKVTEKGKDVELRCDPISGHTALYWYRQSLGQGLEFLIYFQGNSAPDKSGLPSDRFSAERTGGSVSTLTIQRTQQEDSAVYLCASSFTLNTEAFFGQGTRLTVV.

On this clone itself: Other DNA sequences in the same sample also yield this CDR3. The V call is TRBV27, the J call TRBJ2-2, with 9 bases lining up with TRBD1. Germline assignment: CDR1 MNHEY and CDR2 SMNVEV (reference sequence). V shed 6 bases, J shed 2 bases, and the junction held 7 bases outside the gene matches. This CDR3 contains 16 residues. CDR3 protein: CASSFGTGTNTGELFF. CDR3 DNA sequence: TGTGCCAGCAGCTTCGGGACAGGGACAAACACCGGGGAGCTGTTTTTT.

V and J are TRBV28 and TRBJ1-3, with D uncertain. The germline V gene encodes CDR1 MDHEN and CDR2 SYDVKM. Trimming cost V 3 bases and J 2 bases, with 8 bases left between them. The CDR3 extends over 14 amino acids. CDR3 coding DNA: TGTGCCAGCAGTTTGGGAGTGGCTGGAAACACCATATATTTT. Protein: CASSLGVAGNTIYF.

CDR3 amino acids: CASSSAGTGFYGYTF. In DNA form, the CDR3 reads TGTGCCAGCAGCTCCGCCGGGACAGGGTTCTATGGCTACACCTTC. This chain connects TRBV5-8 to TRBJ1-2; 9 nucleotides agree with TRBD1. V lost 3 bases to trimming and J lost 4 bases; unmatched junction nucleotides: 7. This CDR3 contains 15 residues. The germline gives CDR1 SGHTS, CDR2 YDEGEE.

The chain recombines TRBV28 with TRBJ1-1, with D perhaps TRBD1 (5 bases). With 3 bases removed from V and 11 bases from J, the gap between germline ends came to 16 bases. This CDR3 contains 13 residues. Germline CDR1 and CDR2: MDHEN and SYDVKM. DNA for the CDR3: TGTGCCAGCAGTTTCGGGGGGTTAACGTGGGCTTTCTTT. This codes for CASSFGGLTWAFF.

The chain joins TRBV4-3 to TRBJ2-2, with 8 bases aligning to TRBD1. With 2 bases clipped from V and 3 bases from J, the junction kept 8 bases outside the gene matches. The CDR3 has 17 amino acids. Germline V gene sequence: CDR1 LGHNA, CDR2 YSLEER. As DNA, the CDR3 is TGCGCCAGCAGCCAACCTACAGGGGGTGTAGACACCGGGGAGCTGTTTTTT. Translation: CASSQPTGGVDTGELFF.

The rearrangement links TRBV4-1 to TRBJ1-1; no firm D call. Deletions cut 0 bases from V and 5 bases from J, with 16 bases between. The CDR3 has 16 amino acids. Germline-derived CDR1 and CDR2 are MGHRA and YSYEKL. This CDR3 is CASSQDLKGLRTEAFF. The CDR3 DNA sequence: TGCGCCAGCAGCCAAGATCTTAAAGGGTTAAGGACTGAAGCTTTCTTT.

The chain joins TRBV15 to TRBJ1-4; 8 bases map to TRBD1. Trimming at V came to 0 bases and at J to 7 bases, leaving 7 bases not matched to a gene. The CDR3 totals 16 residues. Germline lookup yields CDR1 LNHNV and CDR2 YYDKDF (reference sequence). The CDR3 loop is CATSRDRDRSGEKLFF. CDR3 bases: TGTGCCACCAGCAGAGATCGGGACAGGTCGGGTGAAAAACTGTTTTTT. Complete variable domain (other parts from reference TRBV15 and TRBJ1-4): DAMVIQNPRYQVTQFGKPVTLSCSQTLNHNVMYWYQQKSSQAPKLLFHYYDKDFNNEADTPDNFQSRRPNTSFCFLDIRSPGLGDTAMYLCATSRDRDRSGEKLFFGSGTQLSVL.

With respect to this clone: The same CDR3 is also encoded by other DNA sequences in this sample. J is TRBJ2-7 and V is TRBV4-3, with TRBD1 matching over 8 bases. The V segment lost 1 base and the J segment 4 bases; nucleotides outside the gene matches: 6. The CDR3 length is 15 residues. Looked up from germline, CDR1 is LGHNA and CDR2 is YSLEER. CDR3 nucleotide sequence: TGCGCCAGCAGCCAAGGGACAGGGAGAAGTTACGAGCAGTACTTC. This codes for CASSQGTGRSYEQYF.

The chain recombines TRBV11-3 with TRBJ2-1; TRBD2 agrees at 12 bases. V shed 4 bases, J shed 9 bases, and the junction held 13 bases outside the gene matches. Germline V gives CDR1 SGHNT, CDR2 YENEEA. The CDR3 covers 17 residues. Here the CDR3 DNA reads TGTGCCAGCAGCTCCGACCCCACGACTAGCGGGAGCGCTGAGCAGTTCTTC. Its translation is CASSSDPTTSGSAEQFF.

The CDR3 protein is CASMPMGQGYGYTF. The CDR3 nucleotides are TGCGCCAGCATGCCCATGGGACAGGGCTATGGCTACACCTTC. The V gene is TRBV5-1, the J gene TRBJ1-2, with 9 positions matching TRBD1. Trimming at V came to 6 bases and at J to 4 bases, leaving 7 bases not matched to a gene. CDR3 size: 14 residues. CDR1 and CDR2 from the germline V gene are SGHRS and YFSETQ.

The V and J genes are TRBV11-2 and TRBJ1-1; D remains unclear. V was clipped by 5 bases and J by 1 base, with 11 bases between them. CDR1 and CDR2 from the germline V gene are SGHAT and FQNNGV. The CDR3 totals 14 residues. CDR3 sequence reads: CASSATGRNTEAFF. CDR3 DNA sequence: TGTGCCAGCAGCGCAACCGGGAGGAACACTGAAGCTTTCTTT.

About this clone itself: Other DNA sequences in the same sample also yield this CDR3. This sequence joins TRBV5-1 and TRBJ2-7, with D uncertain. The germline V gene has CDR1 SGHRS and CDR2 YFSETQ. This CDR3 has 11 residues. V was trimmed by 7 bases and J by 4 bases, leaving 9 bases between them. The CDR3: CASRLSYEQYF. Here the CDR3 DNA reads TGCGCCAGCCGACTTTCTTACGAGCAGTACTTC.

This CDR3 is CASSLRGMGRSYTF. CDR3 nucleotides: TGTGCCAGCAGTTTACGGGGGATGGGTCGTAGCTACACCTTC. The chain couples TRBV28 to TRBJ1-2; a weak D match, TRBD1 (5 bases). This CDR3 region has 14 residues. V shed 2 bases and J shed 9 bases, with 16 bases lying between them. Germline loops: CDR1 MDHEN, CDR2 SYDVKM.

This clone showed up just a few times. The chain couples TRBV6-1 to TRBJ2-1; D remains ambiguous. The length of the CDR3 is 13 residues. V lost 3 bases to trimming and J lost 7 bases, with 10 bases between them. Germline CDR1 MNHNS, CDR2 SASEGT. The CDR3 bases are TGTGCCAGCAGTGAGGTCCCCGAGAATGAGCAGTTCTTC. Its protein product is CASSEVPENEQFF.

This chain uses TRBV7-2 with TRBJ1-5, with D hard to call. The CDR3 contains 21 residues. Germline loops: CDR1 SGHTA, CDR2 FQGNSA. V dropped 0 bases and J dropped 5 bases, with 29 bases sitting between them. CDR3 sequence: CASSLAGLGLESAVVDQPQHF. The CDR3 DNA is TGTGCCAGCAGCTTAGCCGGGCTGGGCCTGGAGTCTGCAGTAGTCGATCAGCCCCAGCATTTT. Drawing the rest from reference TRBV7-2 and TRBJ1-5, the complete variable domain is GAGVSQSPSNKVTEKGKDVELRCDPISGHTALYWYRQSLGQGLEFLIYFQGNSAPDKSGLPSDRFSAERTGGSVSTLTIQRTQQEDSAVYLCASSLAGLGLESAVVDQPQHFGDGTRLSIL.

This sequence joins TRBV11-2 and TRBJ2-7, with D perhaps TRBD2 (7 bases). Trimming pared 0 bases from V and 3 bases from J, leaving 18 bases between. Per the germline V gene, CDR1 is SGHAT and CDR2 is FQNNGV. This CDR3 comprises 17 residues. CDR3 nucleotides: TGTGCCAGCAGCTTAGATCTCTCTGGCGGGGGCTACTACGAGCAGTACTTC. Its protein is CASSLDLSGGGYYEQYF.

V gene TRBV27 combines with J gene TRBJ2-1; maybe TRBD2 (5 bases). V was cut by 6 bases and J by 10 bases, with 25 bases left in between. Germline lookup yields CDR1 MNHEY and CDR2 SMNVEV (reference sequence). The CDR3 spans 16 residues. DNA of the CDR3: TGTGCCAGCAGCCTCTTACTAGTCAAGGGCCTCGGGGAGCAGTTCTTC. Encoded protein: CASSLLLVKGLGEQFF.

The genes are TRBV14 and TRBJ2-3, with a possible D match to TRBD2 (5 bases). This CDR3 has 16 amino acids. V lost 1 base, J lost 4 bases, and 15 bases lay in between. CDR1 and CDR2 from the germline V gene are SGHDN and FVKESK. CDR3 sequence: CASSQGGLEWPDTQYF. The CDR3, as DNA: TGTGCCAGCAGCCAAGGAGGACTTGAATGGCCAGATACGCAGTATTTT.

The V and J genes are TRBV5-1 and TRBJ1-1; 11 nucleotides align to TRBD1. CDR3 length equals 17 residues. V shed 1 base, J shed 0 bases, and the junction held 5 bases outside the gene matches. Germline V gene data show CDR1 as SGHRS and CDR2 as YFSETQ. The CDR3 DNA reads TGCGCCAGCAGCTTGTCCTGGACAGGGGGCATGAACACTGAAGCTTTCTTT. Its protein is CASSLSWTGGMNTEAFF.

The chain is built from TRBV4-3 and TRBJ1-2; D is ambiguous. The CDR3 has 15 residues. V lost 1 base, J lost 4 bases, and 13 bases lay in between. Germline V gene lookup returns CDR1 LGHNA and CDR2 YSLEER. The CDR3 region has the DNA TGCGCCAGCAGCCAAGCCAGGAGCGACCGCTATGGCTACACCTTC. It encodes CASSQARSDRYGYTF.

The chain carries TRBV9 and TRBJ1-1; no firm D call. From germline, CDR1 is SGDLS and CDR2 YYNGEE. The V end lost 2 bases, the J end lost 4 bases, and 9 bases lay between the germline ends. This CDR3 is built from 13 residues. The CDR3 DNA reads as TGTGCCAGCAGCGTTAGTCGGACCACTGAAGCTTTCTTT. This encodes CASSVSRTTEAFF.

The chain employs TRBV9 and TRBJ2-3, with 12 bases identical to TRBD1. Germline assignment: CDR1 SGDLS and CDR2 YYNGEE. Losses at the gene ends were 4 bases for V and 6 bases for J; bases not matched to a gene: 9. This CDR3 comprises 16 residues. CDR3 nucleotides: TGTGCCAGCAGCTCGCCCGGGACAGGGGGCGAGGATACGCAGTATTTT. It codes for CASSSPGTGGEDTQYF.

The chain has TRBV6-5 and TRBJ2-1; no clear D. Germline V gives CDR1 MNHEY, CDR2 SVGAGI. The CDR3 runs to 9 residues. The CDR3 region has the DNA TGTGCGGCAGGCAATGAGCAGTTCTTC. Its translation: CAAGNEQFF.